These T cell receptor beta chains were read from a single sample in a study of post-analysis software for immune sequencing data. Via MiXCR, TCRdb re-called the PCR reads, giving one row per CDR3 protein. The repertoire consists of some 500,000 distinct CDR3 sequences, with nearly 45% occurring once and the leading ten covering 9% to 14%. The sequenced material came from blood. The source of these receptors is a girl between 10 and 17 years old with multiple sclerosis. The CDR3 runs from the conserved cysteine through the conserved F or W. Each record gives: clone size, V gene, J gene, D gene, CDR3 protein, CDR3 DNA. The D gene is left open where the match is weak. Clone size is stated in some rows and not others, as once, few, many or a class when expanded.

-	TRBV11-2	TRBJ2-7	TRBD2	CASSLDPGLVYEQYF	TGTGCCAGCAGCTTAGATCCGGGACTAGTCTACGAGCAGTACTTC
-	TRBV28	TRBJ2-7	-	CASSRTATYEQYF	TGTGCCAGCAGTAGGACGGCGACCTACGAGCAGTACTTC
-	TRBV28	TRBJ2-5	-	CASSPGSGEETQYF	TGTGCCAGCAGTCCCGGGTCGGGTGAAGAGACCCAGTACTTC
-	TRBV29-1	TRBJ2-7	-	CSVLGVDSYEQYF	TGCAGCGTTTTGGGGGTCGACTCCTACGAGCAGTACTTC
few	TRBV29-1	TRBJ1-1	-	CSVGTAEAFF	TGCAGCGTTGGGACGGCTGAAGCTTTCTTT
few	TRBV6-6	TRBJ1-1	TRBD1	CASSYDRGLEAFF	TGTGCCAGCAGTTACGACAGGGGGCTTGAAGCTTTCTTT
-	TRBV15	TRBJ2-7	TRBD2	CATSSGLAGVYEQYF	TGTGCCACCAGCAGCGGACTAGCGGGAGTATACGAGCAGTACTTC
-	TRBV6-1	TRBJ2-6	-	CASRGVSGANVLTF	TGTGCCAGCAGGGGGGTCTCTGGGGCCAACGTCCTGACTTTC
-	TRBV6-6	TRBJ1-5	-	CASSYESPARQPQHF	TGTGCCAGCAGTTACGAATCACCGGCTAGGCAGCCCCAGCATTTT
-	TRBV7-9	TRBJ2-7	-	CASSPPEVYEQYF	TGTGCCAGCAGCCCTCCTGAGGTCTACGAGCAGTACTTC
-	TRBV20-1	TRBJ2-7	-	CSALPGAGYEQYF	TGCAGTGCTCTACCTGGGGCTGGGTACGAGCAGTACTTC
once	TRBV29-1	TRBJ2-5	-	CSASETLQETQYF	TGCAGCGCCTCTGAGACTCTCCAAGAGACCCAGTACTTC
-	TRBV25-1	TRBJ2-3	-	CASRLGATDTQYF	TGTGCCAGCAGGCTAGGGGCTACAGATACGCAGTATTTT
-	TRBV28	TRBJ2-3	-	CASRAGAFYADTQYF	TGTGCCAGCAGAGCCGGGGCCTTCTACGCAGATACGCAGTATTTT
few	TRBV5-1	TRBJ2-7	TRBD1	CASGVGQGFEQYF	TGCGCCAGCGGCGTGGGACAGGGGTTCGAGCAGTACTTC